This T cell receptor beta chain was recorded in a study of cytomegalovirus exposure and HLA in healthy donors. Overall study results and limits: Donors were assumed by presence/absence analyses to have roughly uniform sequencing depth.

60 Vbeta and 13 Jbeta primers were used in PCR. Clones were sequenced by immunoSEQ multiplex PCR, and TCRdb holds only the in-frame ones, with some missing. The sample yields approximately 100,000 clones, 70% to 80% seen once. With regard to this clone: The antigen is unknown.

The CDR3 covers 14 residues. In germline, CDR1 is MNHEY, CDR2 SVGAGI. Trimming cost V 5 bases and J 5 bases; bases outside gene matches: 4. The clonotype originates from a man aged 50-60 years in good health and CMV-seropositive. The sample taken for sequencing was PBMCs. The genes are TRBV6-5 and TRBJ2-5, with 11 bases aligning to TRBD2. CDR3: CASSRTSGRETQYF. DNA for the CDR3: TGTGCCAGCAGTCGGACTAGCGGGCGGGAGACCCAGTACTTC.